These T cell receptor beta chains were read from a single sample in a study of OX40 agonist ivuxolimab in advanced cancers. The data were produced by immunoSEQ multiplex PCR, yet TCRdb's version contains in-frame clones alone and is incomplete. The table lists some 50,000 clones, approximately 78% of them singletons. The specimen was CD4+ or CD8+ T cells sorted from blood, collected in a trial of the OX40 agonist ivuxolimab. The receptors here all came from an adult with an advanced solid tumor such as melanoma, head and neck, liver or kidney cancer. Each CDR3 is given with its conserved first and last residue. A D gene is named only where the DNA matches it firmly. Clone size is not always given. Where it is, it says once, few, many or a class for expanded clones.

clone size: .
V gene: TRBV28
J gene: TRBJ2-1
D gene: TRBD2
CDR3 DNA: TGTGCCAGCAGCCAGACTAGCGGGGGGTTCAATGAGCAGTTCTTC
CDR3 protein: CASSQTSGGFNEQFF

clone size: .
V gene: TRBV7-3
J gene: TRBJ1-1
D gene: .
CDR3 DNA: TGTGCCAGCAGCTTACTGGGGCCCACTGAAGCTTTCTTT
CDR3 protein: CASSLLGPTEAFF

clone size: .
V gene: TRBV7-2
J gene: TRBJ2-3
D gene: .
CDR3 DNA: TGTGCCAGCAGCTTAGCGGGGGCTAGCACAGATACGCAGTATTTT
CDR3 protein: CASSLAGASTDTQYF

clone size: .
V gene: TRBV5-6
J gene: TRBJ1-2
D gene: TRBD1
CDR3 DNA: TGTGCCAGCAGCTGGCTGACGGGACAGGGTAGTGGCTACACCTTC
CDR3 protein: CASSWLTGQGSGYTF

clone size: .
V gene: TRBV18
J gene: TRBJ2-5
D gene: TRBD1
CDR3 DNA: TGTGCCAGCTCTACGGGACAGGGGACACTAGGGACCCAGTACTTC
CDR3 protein: CASSTGQGTLGTQYF

clone size: .
V gene: TRBV18
J gene: TRBJ2-5
D gene: .
CDR3 DNA: TGTGCCAGCTCACCACCTGAAGGGGGGGCGGAGACCCAGTACTTC
CDR3 protein: CASSPPEGGAETQYF

clone size: .
V gene: TRBV9
J gene: TRBJ1-1
D gene: TRBD1
CDR3 DNA: TGTGCCAGCAGCCCGAGGACAGGGGGGAACACTGAAGCTTTCTTT
CDR3 protein: CASSPRTGGNTEAFF

clone size: .
V gene: TRBV5-1
J gene: TRBJ1-6
D gene: .
CDR3 DNA: TGCGCCAGCAGCTTGGGAGGGGGTAAGGATTCACCCCTCCACTTT
CDR3 protein: CASSLGGGKDSPLHF

clone size: few
V gene: TRBV5-1
J gene: TRBJ1-5
D gene: .
CDR3 DNA: TGCGCCAGCAGCTTGGAGGGTAGCAATCAGCCCCAGCATTTT
CDR3 protein: CASSLEGSNQPQHF

clone size: .
V gene: TRBV7-2
J gene: TRBJ2-3
D gene: TRBD2
CDR3 DNA: TGTGCCAGCAGCCCCGGACTAGCGGAGAATACGCAGTATTTT
CDR3 protein: CASSPGLAENTQYF

clone size: .
V gene: TRBV12-5
J gene: TRBJ2-1
D gene: TRBD2
CDR3 DNA: TGTGCTAGTCTCACGGGGGGTTCCTACAATGAGCAGTTCTTC
CDR3 protein: CASLTGGSYNEQFF

clone size: .
V gene: TRBV7-3
J gene: TRBJ1-1
D gene: .
CDR3 DNA: TGTGCCAGCAGCGAATCCCCGCTCACTGAAGCTTTCTTT
CDR3 protein: CASSESPLTEAFF

clone size: .
V gene: TRBV9
J gene: TRBJ1-2
D gene: TRBD1
CDR3 DNA: TGTGCCAGCAGCGTATTGACAGGGGATATGGGTGGCTACACCTTC
CDR3 protein: CASSVLTGDMGGYTF

clone size: .
V gene: TRBV5-6
J gene: TRBJ1-1
D gene: TRBD1
CDR3 DNA: TGTGCCAGCAGCTTGGGATACAGGGGGATGGAGGCTTTCTTT
CDR3 protein: CASSLGYRGMEAFF

clone size: .
V gene: TRBV5-4
J gene: TRBJ1-3
D gene: .
CDR3 DNA: TGTGCCAGCAGCGCCCCAGGGACCGGAAACACCATATATTTT
CDR3 protein: CASSAPGTGNTIYF

clone size: .
V gene: TRBV9
J gene: TRBJ1-1
D gene: TRBD1
CDR3 DNA: TGTGCCAGCAGCGCCGGGACAGCTGACGCTGAAGCTTTCTTT
CDR3 protein: CASSAGTADAEAFF

clone size: .
V gene: TRBV5-5
J gene: TRBJ1-3
D gene: .
CDR3 DNA: TGTGCCAGCAGGTTCGAGGGGTCTGGAAACACCATATATTTT
CDR3 protein: CASRFEGSGNTIYF

clone size: .
V gene: TRBV5-1
J gene: TRBJ2-1
D gene: .
CDR3 DNA: TGCGCCAGCAGCTTGGCAGGTATAAACAATGAGCAGTTCTTC
CDR3 protein: CASSLAGINNEQFF

clone size: .
V gene: TRBV7-2
J gene: TRBJ2-7
D gene: TRBD2
CDR3 DNA: TGTGCCAGCAGTCAGACTAGCGGGGGGCCTACGCAGTACTTC
CDR3 protein: CASSQTSGGPTQYF

clone size: .
V gene: TRBV10-3
J gene: TRBJ1-3
D gene: .
CDR3 DNA: TGTGCCATCAGTGAGGCAGGATCTGGAAACACCATATATTTT
CDR3 protein: CAISEAGSGNTIYF

clone size: .
V gene: TRBV18
J gene: TRBJ1-3
D gene: .
CDR3 DNA: TGTGCCAGCTCACCAAACAGCCCCTCTGGAAACACCATATATTTT
CDR3 protein: CASSPNSPSGNTIYF

clone size: .
V gene: TRBV18
J gene: TRBJ1-1
D gene: TRBD1
CDR3 DNA: TGTGCCAGCTCACCAGGGACAGGGATCGACACTGAAGCTTTCTTT
CDR3 protein: CASSPGTGIDTEAFF

clone size: .
V gene: TRBV5-6
J gene: TRBJ2-5
D gene: TRBD1
CDR3 DNA: TGTGCCAGCAGCACCAACAGGGGGCGCCAAGAGACCCAGTACTTC
CDR3 protein: CASSTNRGRQETQYF

clone size: .
V gene: TRBV5-4
J gene: TRBJ1-2
D gene: TRBD1
CDR3 DNA: TGTGCCAGCAGCTTGGAGGGAGGGGGCCGAGGCTATGGCTACACCTTC
CDR3 protein: CASSLEGGGRGYGYTF

clone size: .
V gene: TRBV19
J gene: TRBJ2-2
D gene: .
CDR3 DNA: TGTGCCAGTAGTATCGGCGCAGACTTCGACACCGGGGAGCTGTTTTTT
CDR3 protein: CASSIGADFDTGELFF

clone size: few
V gene: TRBV2
J gene: TRBJ2-6
D gene: TRBD1
CDR3 DNA: TGTGCCAGCAGTGCGGGACAGGGGAGGGCTGGGGCCAACGTCCTGACTTTC
CDR3 protein: CASSAGQGRAGANVLTF

clone size: .
V gene: TRBV11-3
J gene: TRBJ2-1
D gene: .
CDR3 DNA: TGTGCCAGCAGCTTAGAGGTTGAGCAGTTCTTC
CDR3 protein: CASSLEVEQFF

clone size: .
V gene: TRBV5-1
J gene: TRBJ2-5
D gene: .
CDR3 DNA: TGCGCCAGCAGCTTGGGGCTTGGGGGCCAAGAGACCCAGTACTTC
CDR3 protein: CASSLGLGGQETQYF

clone size: once
V gene: TRBV6-5
J gene: TRBJ2-7
D gene: TRBD1
CDR3 DNA: TGTGCCAGCACCAAGACAGGGGTCTACGAGCAGTACTTC
CDR3 protein: CASTKTGVYEQYF

clone size: .
V gene: TRBV5-5
J gene: TRBJ1-1
D gene: .
CDR3 DNA: TGTGCCAGCAGCTTGTACAGCAACACTGAAGCTTTCTTT
CDR3 protein: CASSLYSNTEAFF

clone size: .
V gene: TRBV2
J gene: TRBJ1-4
D gene: TRBD1
CDR3 DNA: TGTGCCAGCAGCTGGACAGGGGCTAATGAAAAACTGTTTTTT
CDR3 protein: CASSWTGANEKLFF

clone size: .
V gene: TRBV7-9
J gene: TRBJ2-7
D gene: .
CDR3 DNA: TGTGCCAGCAGCTTAGATAACGGCGCCTACGAGCAGTACTTC
CDR3 protein: CASSLDNGAYEQYF

clone size: .
V gene: TRBV7-8
J gene: TRBJ1-2
D gene: .
CDR3 DNA: TGTGCCAGCAGCTTCACAGGGAACTATGGCTACACCTTC
CDR3 protein: CASSFTGNYGYTF

clone size: .
V gene: TRBV27
J gene: TRBJ2-7
D gene: .
CDR3 DNA: TGTGCCAGCAGGCGGGAACTCTCCTACGAGCAGTACTTC
CDR3 protein: CASRRELSYEQYF

clone size: .
V gene: TRBV7-8
J gene: TRBJ2-7
D gene: .
CDR3 DNA: TGTGCCAGCAGCTTAGGAGGTGGCTTGGTGAATGAGCAGTACTTC
CDR3 protein: CASSLGGGLVNEQYF

clone size: .
V gene: TRBV20-1
J gene: TRBJ2-1
D gene: TRBD2
CDR3 DNA: TGCAGTGCCTTTAGCGGGGAGCAGTTCTTC
CDR3 protein: CSAFSGEQFF

clone size: .
V gene: TRBV19
J gene: TRBJ2-7
D gene: TRBD1
CDR3 DNA: TGTGCCAGTAGTCCCTTGACAGGGTCATACGAGCAGTACTTC
CDR3 protein: CASSPLTGSYEQYF

clone size: .
V gene: TRBV7-8
J gene: TRBJ2-5
D gene: .
CDR3 DNA: TGTGCCAGCAGCTTGTTAGAGACCCAGTACTTC
CDR3 protein: CASSLLETQYF

clone size: .
V gene: TRBV14
J gene: TRBJ2-5
D gene: .
CDR3 DNA: TGTGCCAGCAGCCAAGGGACGACGTACCAAGAGACCCAGTACTTC
CDR3 protein: CASSQGTTYQETQYF

clone size: .
V gene: TRBV7-8
J gene: TRBJ2-5
D gene: .
CDR3 DNA: TGTGCCAGCAGCTCGCGGGCCCAAGAGACCCAGTACTTC
CDR3 protein: CASSSRAQETQYF

clone size: once
V gene: TRBV5-1
J gene: TRBJ2-5
D gene: TRBD2
CDR3 DNA: TGCGCCAGCAGCTTGGGGACTAGCGGGGGTGCGGAGACCCAGTACTTC
CDR3 protein: CASSLGTSGGAETQYF

clone size: once
V gene: TRBV15
J gene: TRBJ1-2
D gene: .
CDR3 DNA: TGTGCCACCAGCCCCCGGGGGGGGGCGAGCTACACCTTC
CDR3 protein: CATSPRGGASYTF

clone size: .
V gene: TRBV19
J gene: TRBJ1-1
D gene: TRBD1
CDR3 DNA: TGTGCCAGCTGGACTACAGGGGGCGCGAGCACTGAAGCTTTCTTT
CDR3 protein: CASWTTGGASTEAFF

clone size: .
V gene: TRBV9
J gene: TRBJ2-1
D gene: TRBD2
CDR3 DNA: TGTGCCAGCAGCGTATCGGGGGGGCCGTACAATGAGCAGTTCTTC
CDR3 protein: CASSVSGGPYNEQFF

clone size: once
V gene: TRBV7-9
J gene: TRBJ2-3
D gene: .
CDR3 DNA: TGTGCCAGCAGCCCCGGACAGAACACAGATACGCAGTATTTT
CDR3 protein: CASSPGQNTDTQYF

clone size: .
V gene: TRBV5-5
J gene: TRBJ2-2
D gene: .
CDR3 DNA: TGTGCCAGCAGCTTGGGGGTCCAGGGGATAAGCGGGGAGCTGTTTTTT
CDR3 protein: CASSLGVQGISGELFF

clone size: .
V gene: TRBV18
J gene: TRBJ2-7
D gene: TRBD2
CDR3 DNA: TGTGCCAGCTCACCGACGGCCACTAGCGGGGGGGACGAGCAGTACTTC
CDR3 protein: CASSPTATSGGDEQYF

clone size: .
V gene: TRBV11-1
J gene: TRBJ2-1
D gene: TRBD2
CDR3 DNA: TGTGCCAGCAGCCAAGGGGCGGGACTAGCCGGCAATGAGCAGTTCTTC
CDR3 protein: CASSQGAGLAGNEQFF

clone size: .
V gene: TRBV5-1
J gene: TRBJ2-5
D gene: .
CDR3 DNA: TGCGCCAGCAGCCTCGGACTATCCGAAGTCCAAGAGACCCAGTACTTC
CDR3 protein: CASSLGLSEVQETQYF

clone size: .
V gene: TRBV7-2
J gene: TRBJ1-2
D gene: .
CDR3 DNA: TGTGCCAGCAGCCCACGGAGAGGGGGAAGGGGCGACTATGGCTACACCTTC
CDR3 protein: CASSPRRGGRGDYGYTF

clone size: .
V gene: TRBV5-1
J gene: TRBJ2-5
D gene: TRBD1
CDR3 DNA: TGCGCCAGCAGCTTGGGGCCAGGGGGCGGGGAGACCCAGTACTTC
CDR3 protein: CASSLGPGGGETQYF

clone size: medium-sized
V gene: TRBV29-1
J gene: TRBJ1-4
D gene: TRBD1
CDR3 DNA: TGCAGCGCGGGACAGGATAATGAAAAACTGTTTTTT
CDR3 protein: CSAGQDNEKLFF

clone size: once
V gene: TRBV27
J gene: TRBJ2-5
D gene: TRBD2
CDR3 DNA: TGTGCCAGCAGTCCCGCCGGAGCGGGGTGGGAGACCCAGTACTTC
CDR3 protein: CASSPAGAGWETQYF

clone size: .
V gene: TRBV28
J gene: TRBJ1-1
D gene: .
CDR3 DNA: TGTGCCAGCAGTTTAGCGGGGGCTACGGCTGAAGCTTTCTTT
CDR3 protein: CASSLAGATAEAFF

clone size: once
V gene: TRBV6-5
J gene: TRBJ1-1
D gene: .
CDR3 DNA: TGTGCCAGCAGAAAGACGGGGAACACTGAAGCTTTCTTT
CDR3 protein: CASRKTGNTEAFF